These 26 T cell receptor beta chains came from one sample sequenced in a study of blood T cell repertoires in COVID-19. The data were produced by immunoSEQ multiplex PCR, yet TCRdb's version contains in-frame clones alone and is incomplete. The sample lists over 130,000 clones, over 60% occurring once. Specimen: peripheral blood. These receptors came from a woman aged 50 to 60 with active or convalescent COVID-19.

The rearrangement joins TRBV29-1 to TRBJ1-1, with 7 bases matching TRBD1. The CDR3 spans 12 residues. Germline trimming cut 6 bases from V and 7 bases from J; bases unmatched to any gene: 8. CDR1 is SQVTM and CDR2 is ANQGSEA in the germline V gene. The CDR3 DNA reads as TGCAGCGTAGCCACAGGGGATGTTGAAGCTTTCTTT. This translates into CSVATGDVEAFF.

Only one count was recorded for this clone. This sequence joins TRBV5-6 and TRBJ2-3, with 9 bases lining up with TRBD2. This CDR3 region has 17 residues. V dropped 4 bases and J dropped 4; count of bases not matched to a gene: 13. Per germline, CDR1 SGHDT and CDR2 YYEEEE. The CDR3 is CASSRWGTSRTPDTQYF. DNA for the CDR3: TGTGCCAGCAGCCGATGGGGGACTAGCAGAACTCCAGATACGCAGTATTTT. Full variable domain (missing parts from reference TRBV5-6 and TRBJ2-3): DAGVTQSPTHLIKTRGQQVTLRCSPKSGHDTVSWYQQALGQGPQFIFQYYEEEERQRGNFPDRFSGHQFPNYSSELNVNALLLGDSALYLCASSRWGTSRTPDTQYFGPGTRLTVL.

The rearrangement joins TRBV29-1 to TRBJ2-7; D may be TRBD2 (6 bases). The CDR3 extends over 14 amino acids. CDR1 SQVTM and CDR2 ANQGSEA come from the germline V gene. V was shortened by 2 bases and J by 2 bases, with 13 bases between the two germline ends. The CDR3 nucleotides read TGCAGCGTTGAAACGGGGGAAGGGGCCTACGAGCAGTACTTC. This gives the protein CSVETGEGAYEQYF.

This clone was counted only a few times. The CDR3 sequence is CASSFPGQKLYGYTF. CDR3 in DNA: TGTGCCAGCAGTTTCCCGGGACAGAAACTCTATGGCTACACCTTC. The chain carries TRBV6-5 and TRBJ1-2, with TRBD1 matching over 7 bases. Germline CDR1 reads MNHEY; CDR2 reads SVGAGI. The V and J ends lost 4 bases and 4 bases, in that order; junction bases with no gene match: 9. This CDR3 contains 15 residues.

This sequence joins TRBV24-1 and TRBJ1-2; D remains ambiguous. Trimming removed 2 bases at V and 8 bases at J, with 5 bases between. The germline CDR1 and CDR2 sequences are KGHDR and SFDVKD. The CDR3 contains 11 residues. The CDR3 loop reads CATSDSRGYTF. In DNA, the CDR3 is TGTGCCACCAGTGATTCCAGAGGCTACACCTTC.

A single count supports this clone. The gene calls are TRBV18 and TRBJ1-1, with TRBD1 matching 8 bases. V gave up 3 bases and J gave up 1 base; unmatched junction bases: 1. The CDR3 is 14 residues long. Germline V gives CDR1 KGHSH, CDR2 LQKENI. In nucleotides, the CDR3 is TGTGCCAGCTCACCTCAGGGGGCGAACACTGAAGCTTTCTTT. Residues: CASSPQGANTEAFF.

The chain combines TRBV2 with TRBJ2-7, with 11 bases that match TRBD1. Per the germline V gene, CDR1 is SNHLY and CDR2 is FYNNEI. This CDR3 spans 14 amino acids. Trimming cost V 8 bases and J 4 bases; bases outside gene matches: 7. The CDR3, as DNA: TGTGCCAGCGAAACCGGGACAGGGGGTTACGAGCAGTACTTC. The encoded protein is CASETGTGGYEQYF.

This chain links TRBV7-6 with TRBJ2-5, with a weak D call TRBD2 (6 bases). The CDR3 has 15 residues. Looked up from germline, CDR1 is SGHVS and CDR2 is FNYEAQ. Deletions cut 4 bases from V and 3 bases from J, with 15 bases between. The CDR3 nucleotides are TGTGCCAGCAGCTCCCCTAGGGGAGGCGAAGAGACCCAGTACTTC. Translated, it gives CASSSPRGGEETQYF. The variable domain in full, with the rest retrieved from reference TRBV7-6 and TRBJ2-5, is GAGVSQSPRYKVTKRGQDVALRCDPISGHVSLYWYRQALGQGPEFLTYFNYEAQQDKSGLPNDRFSAERPEGSISTLTIQRTEQRDSAMYRCASSSPRGGEETQYFGPGTRLLVL.

The V and J genes are TRBV3-1 (or the pseudogene TRBV3-2) and TRBJ2-1; 16 positions agree with TRBD2. Trimming cost V 4 bases and J 0 bases; bases outside gene matches: 6. The germline CDR1 and CDR2 sequences are LGHDT and YNNKEL (reference sequence). This CDR3 is 19 amino acids long. CDR3 region: CASSRGTSGGANSYNEQFF. CDR3 bases: TGTGCCAGCAGCCGAGGGACTAGCGGGGGGGCCAACTCCTACAATGAGCAGTTCTTC.

CDR3: CASSSGQGRFYNSPLHF. DNA of the CDR3: TGTGCCAGTAGTTCCGGACAGGGGAGGTTCTATAATTCACCCCTCCACTTT. V is TRBV19 and J is TRBJ1-6; TRBD1 agrees at 9 bases. The junction had 8 bases not matched to a gene; V was cut back by 5 bases and J by 3 bases. The CDR3 is made up of 17 amino acids. Germline-derived CDR1 and CDR2 are LNHDA and SQIVND (reference sequence).

This clone was counted a few times. The chain joins TRBV2 to TRBJ1-1, with D unresolved. Trimming took 2 bases from V and 4 from J, leaving 14 bases between them. The length of the CDR3 is 15 residues. CDR1 SNHLY and CDR2 FYNNEI come from the germline V gene. The CDR3 region has the DNA TGTGCCAGCAGTGAAAACGCACCCGGCGGCACTGAAGCTTTCTTT. Translation: CASSENAPGGTEAFF.

The CDR3 DNA sequence: TGTGCCAGCAGCTTAGATCGCACAGGGTCAACTTTCTTT. Its protein is CASSLDRTGSTFF. This chain joins TRBV11-2 and TRBJ1-1, with D perhaps TRBD1 (6 bases). V lost 0 bases and J lost 12, with 14 bases in between. The V gene's germline CDR1 is SGHAT and CDR2 FQNNGV. The CDR3 runs 13 residues. Variable domain in full (rest from reference TRBV11-2 and TRBJ1-1): EAGVAQSPRYKIIEKRQSVAFWCNPISGHATLYWYQQILGQGPKLLIQFQNNGVVDDSQLPKDRFSAERLKGVDSTLKIQPAKLEDSAVYLCASSLDRTGSTFFGQGTRLTVV.

The chain couples TRBV19 to TRBJ1-1; D gene unclear. From germline, CDR1 is LNHDA and CDR2 SQIVND (reference sequence). Trimming took 7 bases from V and 8 from J, leaving 14 bases between them. This CDR3 comprises 12 residues. The CDR3 DNA is TGTGCCAGTAACAAGACACCCGCAGAAGCTTTCTTT. Protein: CASNKTPAEAFF.

This clone was found a few times. The V call is TRBV19, the J call TRBJ1-2, with D maybe TRBD1 (6 bases). Trimming took off 3 bases at V and 2 bases at J, with 10 bases between the two ends. The CDR3 extends over 14 amino acids. Germline assignment: CDR1 LNHDA and CDR2 SQIVND (reference sequence). Written as DNA, the CDR3 is TGTGCCAGTAGTATTGGGGGCGTAAACTATGGCTACACCTTC. It codes for CASSIGGVNYGYTF.

V is TRBV7-9 and J is TRBJ1-1, with D maybe TRBD1 (6 bases). The CDR3 runs to 16 residues. The germline V gene encodes CDR1 SEHNR and CDR2 FQNEAQ (reference sequence). The germline V and J ends were trimmed by 2 bases and 5 bases, with 18 bases remaining between them. The DNA for the CDR3 is TGTGCCAGCAGCTTACCTATGTCAGGGGCTACAACTGAAGCTTTCTTT. Residues: CASSLPMSGATTEAFF.

V is TRBV18 and J is TRBJ2-5; D unresolved. Germline CDR1 and CDR2: KGHSH and LQKENI. The CDR3 spans 14 residues. V lost 5 bases and J lost 1, with 11 bases in between. CDR3 protein: CASSSRSPQETQYF. CDR3 in DNA: TGTGCCAGCTCATCGAGGAGCCCCCAAGAGACCCAGTACTTC.

The gene calls are TRBV18 and TRBJ2-7; 11 nucleotides agree with TRBD1. Germline CDR1 KGHSH, CDR2 LQKENI. The CDR3 covers 15 residues. V was clipped by 5 bases and J by 7 bases; unmatched bases: 10. The CDR3 nucleotides read TGTGCCAGCTCAGATTCCAGGACAGGGGGCGAAGAGCAGTACTTC. Translating gives CASSDSRTGGEEQYF.

The chain joins TRBV19 to TRBJ2-7; 9 bases are shared with TRBD2. CDR1 and CDR2 from the germline V gene are LNHDA and SQIVND (reference sequence). CDR3 length: 16 residues. Germline trimming cut 8 bases from V and 3 bases from J; bases unmatched to any gene: 14. The CDR3 protein is CASRPRNLAGLYEQYF. In DNA form, the CDR3 reads TGTGCCAGTCGCCCCCGGAATCTAGCGGGGCTCTACGAGCAGTACTTC.

The CDR3 DNA reads TGTGCCAGCAAGCCCGCCGACAGGGGGCGACAAGAGCAGTACTTC. Its translation: CASKPADRGRQEQYF. The gene calls are TRBV27 and TRBJ2-7; TRBD1 matches 10 bases. The V and J ends lost 7 bases and 7 bases, in that order; junction bases with no gene match: 13. The CDR3 has 15 amino acids. CDR1 MNHEY and CDR2 SMNVEV come from the germline V gene (reference sequence).

The chain links TRBV7-9 to TRBJ2-6; the D gene is possibly TRBD2 (6 bases). Germline CDR1 and CDR2: SEHNR and FQNEAQ (reference sequence). This CDR3 is 15 amino acids long. V shed 3 bases and J shed 3 bases, with 9 bases lying between them. In nucleotides, the CDR3 is TGTGCCAGCAGCTTCGCGGGAAGTGGGGCCAACGTCCTGACTTTC. Translating it yields CASSFAGSGANVLTF.

This clone was observed many times. This chain links TRBV2 with TRBJ1-1, with D perhaps TRBD1 (5 bases). The CDR3 contains 14 residues. Germline values: CDR1 SNHLY, CDR2 FYNNEI. The V and J ends lost 6 bases and 1 base respectively, with 12 bases between them. The CDR3 DNA reads TGTGCCAGCAGAGCGGGACCGTCGAACACTGAAGCTTTCTTT. As protein: CASRAGPSNTEAFF.

The CDR3 sequence: CASSIQGWAEQYF. The DNA for the CDR3 is TGTGCCAGCAGCATACAGGGTTGGGCCGAGCAGTACTTC. The chain recombines TRBV7-3 with TRBJ2-7, with TRBD1 as a possible D gene (6 bases). Trimming shortened V by 5 bases and J by 6 bases, and 14 bases separated the two germline ends. Germline CDR1 and CDR2: SGHTA and FQGTGA. This CDR3 comprises 13 residues. Combining the CDR3 with reference TRBV7-3 and TRBJ2-7 gives the whole variable domain GAGVSQTPSNKVTEKGKYVELRCDPISGHTALYWYRQSLGQGPEFLIYFQGTGAADDSGLPNDRFFAVRPEGSVSTLKIQRTERGDSAVYLCASSIQGWAEQYFGPGTRLTVT.

The chain links TRBV30 to TRBJ1-2; 7 nucleotides match TRBD1. The CDR3 runs to 12 residues. CDR1 and CDR2 from the germline V gene are GTSNPN and SVGIG (reference sequence). V lost 3 bases and J lost 10; bases outside the gene matches: 8. CDR3 loop: CAWRQGGADYTF. The CDR3 DNA is TGTGCCTGGAGGCAGGGGGGCGCAGACTACACCTTC.

This clone showed up just a few times. The CDR3 nucleotides are TGTGCCAGCAGTTACTCGGGGGGAAGGAACTATGGCTACACCTTC. Translating it yields CASSYSGGRNYGYTF. V gene TRBV6-5 combines with J gene TRBJ1-2, with D possibly TRBD1 on 5 matching bases. The CDR3 has 15 amino acids. V gave up 0 bases and J gave up 2 bases, with 10 bases separating them. The germline V gene encodes CDR1 MNHEY and CDR2 SVGAGI.

This chain connects TRBV12-3 or TRBV12-4 to TRBJ1-5; D perhaps matches TRBD1 (6 bases). V was trimmed by 6 bases and J by 8 bases, leaving 8 bases between them. This CDR3 spans 11 amino acids. CDR3 amino acids: CASSRGEPQHF. Here the CDR3 DNA reads TGTGCCAGCAGCAGGGGAGAGCCCCAGCATTTT.

A few counts support this clone. The chain couples TRBV12-5 to TRBJ1-4, with D possibly matching TRBD1 (6 bases). Trimming removed 6 bases from V and 0 bases from J, with 14 bases in between. The CDR3 is made up of 16 amino acids. Germline lookup yields CDR1 LGHNT and CDR2 FRNRAP. This CDR3 is CASGQGPRPTNEKLFF. CDR3 in DNA: TGTGCTAGTGGGCAGGGGCCAAGGCCAACTAATGAAAAACTGTTTTTT.